This T cell receptor beta chain emerged from a study of blood T cell repertoires in COVID-19. Study-wide context: The United States, Italy and Spain were the sources of the acute and convalescent COVID-19 samples.

The table came from immunoSEQ multiplex PCR; TCRdb's copy has only in-frame clones and leaves some out. The table has 140,000 or so clones, roughly 79% seen once. Between the trimmed V and J ends, which lost 1 base and 5 bases, there was a span of 14 bases. The CDR3 contains 15 residues. CDR1 LGHDT and CDR2 YNNKEL come from the germline V gene (reference sequence). This clonotype originated in a man aged 45-65 years with active or convalescent COVID-19. The chain is built from TRBV3-1 (or the pseudogene TRBV3-2) and TRBJ1-1, with a weak D call TRBD1 (5 bases). The specimen was peripheral blood. The DNA of the CDR3 is TGTGCCAGCAGCCAAGGCGCAGGGAGGCAAACTGAAGCTTTCTTT. Protein product: CASSQGAGRQTEAFF.